What follows are 4 T cell receptor beta chains derived from one specimen sequenced in a study of regulatory T cells in long-lasting Graves disease (dated by TCRdb to 2020 to 2022). The library relied on multiplex PCR. Sequenced using an Illumina HiSeq 4000. TCR beta libraries were built with iRepertoire HTBI primers and Arm-PCR amplification of CDR3 regions. The raw public data were reprocessed by TCRdb itself: fastp quality trimming at Q25, MiXCR clonotype calling, in-frame beta chains only. Each entry merges the rows of one CDR3 protein and shows their most common DNA and genes. Counted in this sample were 450,000 to 700,000 distinct CDR3 sequences; approximately 13% of them appeared once. About 10% of the sample belongs to the ten largest clones. Explained via the paper, the time point label denotes: newly diagnosed GD, antithyroid drugs for less than 3 months. RNA was extracted from PBMCs in TRIzol for both TCR sequencing and RNA sequencing.

The sample was also reused in another study, on T cells in Graves' hyperthyroidism and ophthalmopathy.

The sample in question was peripheral blood mononuclear cells (PBMCs), obtained at new diagnosis, from a patient treated with antithyroid drugs. The receptors here all came from a man younger than 40 with Graves disease. Donor details come from another sample of the same person, matched by shared clones.

This chain joins TRBV20-1 and TRBJ2-1; D gene ambiguous. The germline V and J ends were trimmed by 2 bases and 14 bases, with 22 bases remaining between them. This CDR3 comprises 14 residues. The germline gives CDR1 DFQATT, CDR2 SNEGSKA (reference sequence). CDR3 loop: CSARHSPEGAGKFF. The CDR3 bases are TGCAGTGCTAGACACAGCCCCGAAGGTGCAGGAAAGTTCTTC.

In this sample, this clonotype turned up many times. This chain links TRBV29-1 with TRBJ2-1; weak D call: TRBD2 (6 bases). The CDR3 contains 14 residues. Germline V gene sequence: CDR1 SQVTM, CDR2 ANQGSEA. Trimming pared 1 base from V and 0 bases from J, leaving 7 bases between. This chain's CDR3 is CSVEGRDSYNEQFF. CDR3 coding DNA: TGCAGCGTTGAAGGGCGGGACTCCTACAATGAGCAGTTCTTC.

The chain joins TRBV20-1 to TRBJ1-4; the D is unclear. Trimming pared 6 bases from V and 0 bases from J, leaving 23 bases between. This CDR3 has 18 residues. Germline V gives CDR1 DFQATT, CDR2 SNEGSKA (reference sequence). CDR3 sequence reads: CSARNSRTEASTNEKLFF. The DNA of the CDR3 is TGCAGTGCCAGGAATTCAAGGACCGAGGCTTCAACTAATGAAAAACTGTTTTTT.

Many counts were recorded for this clonotype. CDR3 sequence reads: CASRYPVVNNYGYTF. The CDR3 DNA sequence: TGTGCCAGCAGATACCCGGTGGTTAATAACTATGGCTACACCTTC. This chain connects TRBV6-1 to TRBJ1-2; D gene unclear. This CDR3 has 15 residues. Germline loops: CDR1 MNHNS, CDR2 SASEGT. V lost 6 bases, J lost 1 base, and 15 bases lay in between.